Below are 21 T cell receptor beta chains sequenced from a single sample in a study of identical twins. Each CDR3 protein is one row after TCRdb ran MiXCR on the 5' RACE reads. The sample has under 900,000 distinct CDR3 sequences, around a sixth seen once. These data were likewise used in another study, on T cells expressing NK-cell markers.

Sequencing was carried out using PBMCs. These receptors originate from a woman in her late teens or twenties in good health.

The chain has TRBV24-1 and TRBJ2-1; no definite D call. Trimming stripped 3 bases from V and 9 bases from J, with 5 bases between. This CDR3 region has 11 residues. Germline V gives CDR1 KGHDR, CDR2 SFDVKD. DNA for the CDR3: TGTGCCACCAGTGATGGGTTTGAGCAGTTCTTC. Protein product: CATSDGFEQFF.

This clonotype showed up just a few times. The chain is built from TRBV3-1 and TRBJ1-2; D gene ambiguous. The CDR3 loop spans 11 amino acids. Per germline, CDR1 LGHDT and CDR2 YNNKEL (reference sequence). V lost 5 bases to trimming and J lost 7 bases, with 8 bases between them. The CDR3 coding sequence is TGTGCCAGCAGCTACTTCGCTGGCTACACCTTC. It specifies CASSYFAGYTF.

This clonotype was seen repeatedly, ten times or more. The rearrangement links TRBV12-3 or TRBV12-4 to TRBJ2-1, with a tentative D call TRBD1 (6 bases). V was clipped by 6 bases and J by 1 base, with 13 bases between them. The CDR3 totals 15 residues. The CDR3: CASSRHRESYNEQFF. CDR3 bases: TGTGCCAGCAGCCGCCACAGGGAATCCTACAATGAGCAGTTCTTC.

This clonotype was observed a handful of times. V is TRBV5-1 and J is TRBJ2-2, with 9 bases that match TRBD1. The germline gives CDR1 SGHRS, CDR2 YFSETQ. The length of the CDR3 is 16 residues. J gave up 4 bases and V 4 bases, and 8 bases lay outside the gene matches. The CDR3 region has the DNA TGCGCCAGCAGCCCACGCCTGGGACAGGGCACCGGGGAGCTGTTTTTT. This sequence encodes CASSPRLGQGTGELFF.

The V gene is TRBV12-3 or TRBV12-4, the J gene TRBJ1-1, with 7 bases fitting TRBD1. V trimming: 6 bases; J trimming: 4 bases; junction bases outside the gene matches: 14. The CDR3 sequence is 16 residues long. As DNA, the CDR3 is TGTGCCAGCAGGTCACAGGGGAACGGCGGCCGCACTGAAGCTTTCTTT. Translation: CASRSQGNGGRTEAFF.

The rearrangement joins TRBV5-1 to TRBJ1-1; D is undetermined. CDR3 length equals 14 residues. Germline V CDR1 and CDR2: SGHRS, YFSETQ. V dropped 2 bases and J dropped 1 base, with 9 bases sitting between them. The CDR3 DNA reads as TGCGCCAGCAGCTTAAACAGCCAGAACACTGAAGCTTTCTTT. Its protein is CASSLNSQNTEAFF.

V gene TRBV4-1 combines with J gene TRBJ1-4; D call uncertain. V lost 1 base, J lost 11 bases, and 5 bases lay in between. Germline V CDR1 and CDR2: MGHRA, YSYEKL. The CDR3 spans 11 residues. CDR3 region: CASSQVRKLFF. The CDR3 bases are TGCGCCAGCAGCCAAGTCCGGAAACTGTTTTTT.

This clonotype was seen at least ten times. The V call is TRBV11-2, the J call TRBJ2-7, with D maybe TRBD2 (5 bases). From germline, CDR1 is SGHAT and CDR2 FQNNGV. V was trimmed by 6 bases and J by 2 bases, leaving 11 bases between them. CDR3 length: 13 residues. The CDR3: CASSLGVAYEQYF. The CDR3 coding sequence is TGTGCCAGCAGTTTGGGAGTAGCCTACGAGCAGTACTTC.

This chain connects TRBV9 to TRBJ2-7; 9 positions agree with TRBD1. Germline-derived CDR1 and CDR2 are SGDLS and YYNGEE. The CDR3 loop spans 14 amino acids. V dropped 3 bases and J dropped 3; count of bases not matched to a gene: 4. The CDR3 nucleotides are TGTGCCAGCAGCGCCGGGACAGGGCTCTACGAGCAGTACTTC. As protein: CASSAGTGLYEQYF. Using reference TRBV9 and TRBJ2-7 for the parts outside the CDR3, the full variable domain is DSGVTQTPKHLITATGQRVTLRCSPRSGDLSVYWYQQSLDQGLQFLIQYYNGEERAKGNILERFSAQQFPDLHSELNLSSLELGDSALYFCASSAGTGLYEQYFGPGTRLTVT.

This clonotype was counted a few times. This chain connects TRBV25-1 to TRBJ2-3, with 8 bases that match TRBD2. The CDR3 loop spans 14 amino acids. Germline trimming cut 4 bases from V and 6 bases from J; bases unmatched to any gene: 6. Germline V gene sequence: CDR1 MGHDK, CDR2 SYGVNS. The CDR3 DNA is TGTGCCAGCAGTGCCCGGGAGGGCGGGGATACGCAGTATTTT. This codes for CASSAREGGDTQYF.

Only a few counts were recorded for this clonotype. This chain links TRBV7-9 with TRBJ1-1; D remains unclear. This CDR3 contains 16 residues. Deletions cut 4 bases from V and 5 bases from J, with 20 bases between. Per the germline V gene, CDR1 is SEHNR and CDR2 is FQNEAQ (reference sequence). In nucleotides, the CDR3 is TGTGCCAGCAGCTGGGGTCCCCCACTATTCGGGACTGAAGCTTTCTTT. This gives the protein CASSWGPPLFGTEAFF.

The chain uses TRBV5-4 and TRBJ2-1; TRBD2 agrees at 9 bases. Trimming took 0 bases from V and 9 from J; bases not matched to a gene: 7. Germline CDR1 reads SGHNT; CDR2 reads YYREEE (reference sequence). The CDR3 contains 15 residues. The chain's CDR3 is CASSLGASGDGEQFF. DNA of the CDR3: TGTGCCAGCAGCTTGGGAGCTAGCGGGGACGGTGAGCAGTTCTTC.

This clonotype appeared a few times. V and J are TRBV29-1 and TRBJ2-7, with D maybe TRBD2 (5 bases). V shed 0 bases and J shed 3 bases, with 9 bases lying between them. The CDR3 covers 13 residues. Per the germline V gene, CDR1 is SQVTM and CDR2 is ANQGSEA. The CDR3 loop reads CSVEDREDYEQYF. Here the CDR3 DNA reads TGCAGCGTTGAAGATCGGGAAGACTACGAGCAGTACTTC.

V is TRBV30 and J is TRBJ1-2; the D is unclear. This CDR3 region has 13 residues. Trimming stripped 3 bases from V and 4 bases from J, with 12 bases between. Germline assignment: CDR1 GTSNPN and CDR2 SVGIG (reference sequence). CDR3 region: CAWRRRYIYGYTF. The CDR3 DNA sequence: TGTGCCTGGAGGAGGCGATACATCTATGGCTACACCTTC.

This chain connects TRBV7-2 to TRBJ2-7; D uncertain. V was clipped by 0 bases and J by 3 bases, with 9 bases between them. CDR3 length equals 14 residues. Per germline, CDR1 SGHTA and CDR2 FQGNSA. The CDR3 reads CASSLAQADYEQYF. CDR3 sequence (DNA): TGTGCCAGCAGCTTAGCGCAGGCAGACTACGAGCAGTACTTC.

This chain joins TRBV7-8 and TRBJ2-2; 7 bases are a match to TRBD1. V trimming: 5 bases; J trimming: 2 bases; junction bases outside the gene matches: 8. The CDR3 is made up of 16 amino acids. Germline V gene lookup returns CDR1 SGHVS and CDR2 FQNEAQ. CDR3 sequence reads: CASSLGQASNTGELFF. The CDR3, as DNA: TGTGCCAGCAGCCTCGGACAGGCCTCAAACACCGGGGAGCTGTTTTTT.

This clonotype has a handful of counts. This rearrangement joins TRBV5-1 to TRBJ2-1, with 13 bases matching TRBD2. Germline values: CDR1 SGHRS, CDR2 YFSETQ. V gave up 0 bases and J gave up 8 bases; unmatched junction bases: 5. The CDR3 has 16 residues. The CDR3 nucleotides read TGCGCCAGCAGCTTGGAACTAGCGGGGGGGCACCATGAGCAGTTCTTC. The encoded protein is CASSLELAGGHHEQFF.

The chain couples TRBV20-1 to TRBJ2-3, with D tentatively TRBD2 (6 bases). This CDR3 region has 12 residues. Trimming removed 8 bases at V and 1 base at J, with 10 bases between. Germline loops: CDR1 DFQATT, CDR2 SNEGSKA (reference sequence). The CDR3 region is CSLGLRTDTQYF. In DNA, the CDR3 is TGCAGTTTGGGACTTCGCACAGATACGCAGTATTTT.

This rearrangement joins TRBV10-3 to TRBJ2-7; no clear D gene. The CDR3 sequence is 11 residues long. Germline CDR1 reads ENHRY; CDR2 reads SYGVKD. V was pared by 2 bases and J by 6 bases, with 5 bases between. As DNA, the CDR3 is TGTGCCATCAGTGAGGTCGCCGAGCAGTACTTC. This encodes CAISEVAEQYF.

CDR3: CSASGTGNREQYF. The CDR3 DNA follows: TGCAGTGCTAGCGGGACAGGAAACCGGGAGCAGTACTTC. The chain links TRBV20-1 to TRBJ2-7; 8 bases are a match to TRBD1. The CDR3 covers 13 residues. Trimming at V came to 3 bases and at J to 7 bases, leaving 8 bases not matched to a gene. The germline V gene encodes CDR1 DFQATT and CDR2 SNEGSKA (reference sequence).

This clonotype was counted a few times. The V gene is TRBV7-2, the J gene TRBJ2-1, with D unclear. V was cut by 5 bases and J by 8 bases, with 13 bases left in between. This CDR3 is 13 amino acids long. Germline V gene data show CDR1 as SGHTA and CDR2 as FQGNSA. The CDR3: CASSPRLTDEQFF. The CDR3 nucleotides read TGTGCCAGCAGCCCCCGCCTTACGGATGAGCAGTTCTTC.